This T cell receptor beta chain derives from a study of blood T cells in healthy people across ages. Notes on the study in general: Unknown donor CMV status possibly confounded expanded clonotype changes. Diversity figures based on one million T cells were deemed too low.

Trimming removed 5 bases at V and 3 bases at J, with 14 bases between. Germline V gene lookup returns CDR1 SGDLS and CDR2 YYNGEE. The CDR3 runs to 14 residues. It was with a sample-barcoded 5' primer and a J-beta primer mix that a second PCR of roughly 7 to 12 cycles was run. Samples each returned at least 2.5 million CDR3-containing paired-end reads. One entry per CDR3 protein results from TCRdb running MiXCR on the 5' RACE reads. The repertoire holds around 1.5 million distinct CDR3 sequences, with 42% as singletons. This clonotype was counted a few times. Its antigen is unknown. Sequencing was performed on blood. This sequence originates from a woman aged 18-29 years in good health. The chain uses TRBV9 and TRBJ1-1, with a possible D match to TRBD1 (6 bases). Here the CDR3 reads CASRVRGMDTEAFF. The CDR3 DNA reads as TGTGCCAGCAGGGTCAGGGGAATGGACACTGAAGCTTTCTTT.